The source of this T cell receptor beta chain is a study of T cells after yellow fever vaccination. Regarding the study as a whole: After the booster, around 95% of CD4 and approximately 87% of CD8 primary-response clones were re-detected. Clonotypes appearing in both CD4 and CD8 compartments existed, and their share was small.

Synthesis of TCR cDNA relied on 5'RACE template switching, which attached a universal primer site and UMIs. Each CDR3 protein is one row after TCRdb ran MiXCR on the 5' RACE reads. Seen here are 500,000 to 650,000 distinct CDR3 sequences, 13% observed once, and the top ten hold around an eighth. Worth noting for this clonotype: As yet, its antigen is unknown.

The sample consisted of PBMCs, taken on the day of the yellow fever booster vaccination. The sequence came from a young man who received the YFV17D yellow fever vaccine.

For the CDR3, the DNA is TGTGCCAGCAGCTTAAGGACAGAACCCTACGAGCAGTACTTC. Translation gives CASSLRTEPYEQYF. The chain combines TRBV7-2 with TRBJ2-7; D may be TRBD1 (6 bases). Trimming took off 2 bases at V and 2 bases at J, with 10 bases between the two ends. The CDR3 covers 14 residues. Germline V gene sequence: CDR1 SGHTA, CDR2 FQGNSA.